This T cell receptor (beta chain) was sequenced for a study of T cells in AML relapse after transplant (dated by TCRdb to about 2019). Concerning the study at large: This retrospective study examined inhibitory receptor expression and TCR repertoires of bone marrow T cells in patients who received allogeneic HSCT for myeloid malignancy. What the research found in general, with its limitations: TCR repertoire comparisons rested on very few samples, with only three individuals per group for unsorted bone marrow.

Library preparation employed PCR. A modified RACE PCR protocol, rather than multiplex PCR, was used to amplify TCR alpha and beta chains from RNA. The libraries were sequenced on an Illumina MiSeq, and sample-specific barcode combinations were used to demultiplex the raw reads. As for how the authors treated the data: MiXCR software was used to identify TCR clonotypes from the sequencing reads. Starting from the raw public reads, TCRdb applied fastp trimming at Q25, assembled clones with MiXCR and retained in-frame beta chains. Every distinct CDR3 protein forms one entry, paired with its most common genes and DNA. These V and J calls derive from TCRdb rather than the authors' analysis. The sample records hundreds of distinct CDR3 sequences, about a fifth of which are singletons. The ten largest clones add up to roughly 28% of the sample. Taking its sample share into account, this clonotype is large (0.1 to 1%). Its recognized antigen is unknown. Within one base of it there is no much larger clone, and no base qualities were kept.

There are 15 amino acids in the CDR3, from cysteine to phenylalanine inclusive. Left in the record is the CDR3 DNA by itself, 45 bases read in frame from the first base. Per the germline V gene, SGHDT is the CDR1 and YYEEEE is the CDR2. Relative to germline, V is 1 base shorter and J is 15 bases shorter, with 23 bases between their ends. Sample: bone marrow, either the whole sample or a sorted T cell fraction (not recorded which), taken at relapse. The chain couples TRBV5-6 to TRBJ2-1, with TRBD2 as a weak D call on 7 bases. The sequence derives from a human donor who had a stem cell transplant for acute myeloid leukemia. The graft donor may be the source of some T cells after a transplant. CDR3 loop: CASSLWGGSGTSTFF. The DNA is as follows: TGTGCCAGCAGCTTGTGGGGGGGCTCCGGGACTTCGACGTTCTTC.